The clone carrying this T cell receptor (beta chain) was counted a few times. No antigen is known for it. This record comes from a study of T cells in Graves' hyperthyroidism and ophthalmopathy. Patients were excluded for uncontrolled infection, other autoimmune disease, pregnancy or lactation. Study conclusions and caveats: In the analysis, a 13 V-J model separated ophthalmopathy from stable hyperthyroidism. Most clonotypes expanded in the thyroid (above 0.001) were also present in blood.

V was clipped by 3 bases and J by 5 bases, with 13 bases between them. The CDR3 consists of 14 residues. In germline, CDR1 is SEHNR, CDR2 FQNEAQ (reference sequence). From RNA transcripts, TCR beta CDR3 regions were amplified. The primer set for the first-round RT-PCR of the TCR CDR3 was HTBI. One entry per CDR3 protein results from TCRdb running MiXCR on the multiplex PCR reads. In the table there are more than 550,000 distinct CDR3 sequences, about 45% of which are singletons. Input material: peripheral blood or thyroid tissue (not recorded which). This clonotype was obtained from an adult man with Graves' disease, either hyperthyroidism or ophthalmopathy (not recorded which). This chain uses TRBV7-9 with TRBJ1-1; D may be TRBD1 (6 bases). CDR3: CASSLGGAWTEAFF. The CDR3 DNA follows: TGTGCCAGCAGCTTGGGGGGGGCTTGGACTGAAGCTTTCTTT.